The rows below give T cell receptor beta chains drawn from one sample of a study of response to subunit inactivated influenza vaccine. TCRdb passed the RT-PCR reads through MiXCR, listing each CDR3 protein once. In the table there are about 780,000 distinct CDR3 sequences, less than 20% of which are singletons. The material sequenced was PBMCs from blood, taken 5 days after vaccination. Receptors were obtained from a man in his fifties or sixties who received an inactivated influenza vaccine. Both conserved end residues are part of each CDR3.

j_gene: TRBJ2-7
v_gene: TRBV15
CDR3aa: CATSSRRAGGSYEQYF

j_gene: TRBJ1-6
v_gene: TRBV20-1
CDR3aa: CSASWRQPRNSPLHF

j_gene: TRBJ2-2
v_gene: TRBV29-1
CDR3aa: CSVSQGIGELFF

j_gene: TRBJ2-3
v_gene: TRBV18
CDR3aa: CASSPRTSGLSSTDTQYF

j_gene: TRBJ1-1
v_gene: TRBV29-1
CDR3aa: CSVGLLTEAFF

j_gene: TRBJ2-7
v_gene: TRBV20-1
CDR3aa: CSAREFLAGGPYEQYF

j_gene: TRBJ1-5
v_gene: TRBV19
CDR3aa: CASSMGPGQPQHF

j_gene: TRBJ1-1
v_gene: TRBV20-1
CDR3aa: CSARAGSAGRTEAFF

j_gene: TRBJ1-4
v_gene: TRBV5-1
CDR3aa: CASSGSSRDEKLFF

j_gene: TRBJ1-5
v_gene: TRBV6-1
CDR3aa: CASRRTTGDHSNQPQHF

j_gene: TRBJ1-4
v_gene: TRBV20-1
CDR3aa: CSAQDSLIGKLFF

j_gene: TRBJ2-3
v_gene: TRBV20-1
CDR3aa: CSASGATTSTDTQYF

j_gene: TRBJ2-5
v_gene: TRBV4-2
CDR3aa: CASSQLSEPATQYF

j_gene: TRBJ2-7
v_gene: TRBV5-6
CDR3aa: CASSLSGSTPREQYF

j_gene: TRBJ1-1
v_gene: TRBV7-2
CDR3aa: CASSLNSARSTEAFF

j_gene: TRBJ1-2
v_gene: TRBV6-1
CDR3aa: CASSPFLNYGYTF

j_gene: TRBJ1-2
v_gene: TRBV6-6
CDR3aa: CASGGYGYTF

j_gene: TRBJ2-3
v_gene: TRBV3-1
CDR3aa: CASRNQGSDTQYF

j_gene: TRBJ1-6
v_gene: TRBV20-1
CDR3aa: CSARKQGAGNSPLHF

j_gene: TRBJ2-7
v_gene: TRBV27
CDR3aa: CASSPLVGFAVYEQYF

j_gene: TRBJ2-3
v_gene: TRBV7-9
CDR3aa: CASSLELGGTGTDTQYF

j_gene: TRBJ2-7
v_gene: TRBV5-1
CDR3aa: CASSPGQGRHEQYF

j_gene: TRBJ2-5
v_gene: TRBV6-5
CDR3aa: CASSYPPGTQYF

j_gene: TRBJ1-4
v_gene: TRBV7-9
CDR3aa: CAYGGEKLFF

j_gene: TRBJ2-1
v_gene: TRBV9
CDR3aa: CASSEAPSYNEQFF

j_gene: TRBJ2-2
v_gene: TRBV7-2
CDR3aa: CASSLMLAGGPGELFF

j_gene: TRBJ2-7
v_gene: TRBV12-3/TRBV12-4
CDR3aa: CASSLAIGSLHYEQYF

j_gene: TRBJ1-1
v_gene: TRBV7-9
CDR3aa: CASSSRWGTEAFF

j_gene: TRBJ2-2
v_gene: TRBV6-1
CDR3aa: CASRPGQGVAGELFF

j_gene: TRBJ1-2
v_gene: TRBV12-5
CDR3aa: CASGPNSGLSGYTF

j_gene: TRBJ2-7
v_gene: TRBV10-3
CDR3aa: CAISLSGTYEQYF

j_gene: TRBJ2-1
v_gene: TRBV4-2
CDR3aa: CASSQDELAAYNEQFF

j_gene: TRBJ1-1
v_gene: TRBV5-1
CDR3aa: CASSPVGSRIGEAFF

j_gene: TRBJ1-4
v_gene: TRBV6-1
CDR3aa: CASRTGTGGEKLFF

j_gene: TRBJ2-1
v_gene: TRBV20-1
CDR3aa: CSARASGRKFEQFF

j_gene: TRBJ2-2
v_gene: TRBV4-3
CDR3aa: CASSQQQGTGELFF

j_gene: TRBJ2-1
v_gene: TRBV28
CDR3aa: CASTPANYNEQFF

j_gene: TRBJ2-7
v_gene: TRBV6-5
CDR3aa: CVSGGQGYEQYF

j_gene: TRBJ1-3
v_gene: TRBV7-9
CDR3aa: CASSLEPGISGNTIYF

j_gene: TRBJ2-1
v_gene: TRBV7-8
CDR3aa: CASSLAFLDRGDNEQFF

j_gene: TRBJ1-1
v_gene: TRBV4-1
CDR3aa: CASSQDRDPGEAFF